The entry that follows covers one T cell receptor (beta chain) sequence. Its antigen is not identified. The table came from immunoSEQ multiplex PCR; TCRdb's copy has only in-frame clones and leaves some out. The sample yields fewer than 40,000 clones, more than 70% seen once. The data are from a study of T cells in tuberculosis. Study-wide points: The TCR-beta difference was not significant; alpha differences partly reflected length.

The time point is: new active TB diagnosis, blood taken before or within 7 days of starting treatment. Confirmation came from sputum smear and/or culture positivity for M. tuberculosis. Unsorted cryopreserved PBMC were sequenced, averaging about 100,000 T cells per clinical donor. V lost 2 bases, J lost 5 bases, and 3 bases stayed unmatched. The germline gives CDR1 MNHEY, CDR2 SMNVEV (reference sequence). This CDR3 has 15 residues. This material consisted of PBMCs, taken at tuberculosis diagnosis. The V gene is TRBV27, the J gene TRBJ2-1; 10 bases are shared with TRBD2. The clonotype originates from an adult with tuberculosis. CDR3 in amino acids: CASSLQREGDNEQFF. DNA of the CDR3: TGTGCCAGCAGTTTACAGCGGGAGGGGGACAATGAGCAGTTCTTC.